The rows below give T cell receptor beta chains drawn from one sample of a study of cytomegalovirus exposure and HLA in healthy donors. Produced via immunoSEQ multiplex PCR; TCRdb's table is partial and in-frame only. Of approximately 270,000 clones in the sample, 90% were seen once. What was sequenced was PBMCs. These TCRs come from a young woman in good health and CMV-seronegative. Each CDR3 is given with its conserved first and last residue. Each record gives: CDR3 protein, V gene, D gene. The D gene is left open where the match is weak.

cdr3_aa: CASDMPGQVSNQPQHF
v_call: TRBV12-5
d_call: TRBD1

cdr3_aa: CASSQDGIPGVGETQYF
v_call: TRBV4-1
d_call: .

cdr3_aa: CASSQALARDLSDTQYF
v_call: TRBV4-3
d_call: .

cdr3_aa: CASSSTTGTGLFGAFF
v_call: TRBV7-2
d_call: TRBD1

cdr3_aa: CASSYSGTVNTEAFF
v_call: TRBV6-6
d_call: TRBD1

cdr3_aa: CASSTAGTGIWFGTGELFF
v_call: TRBV7-8
d_call: TRBD1

cdr3_aa: CASSDSVAGGNEQFF
v_call: TRBV6-4
d_call: TRBD1

cdr3_aa: CSVRGGSTDTQYF
v_call: TRBV29-1
d_call: .

cdr3_aa: CASSLYWDSVNTGELFF
v_call: TRBV5-1
d_call: TRBD1

cdr3_aa: CASSPSLTGGLEAFF
v_call: TRBV18
d_call: TRBD1

cdr3_aa: CATSRGTGGAFGYTF
v_call: TRBV15
d_call: TRBD1

cdr3_aa: CASNPGGNRLGYTF
v_call: TRBV19
d_call: .

cdr3_aa: CASSDGLARYEQYF
v_call: TRBV7-2
d_call: TRBD2

cdr3_aa: CASSLNREVELFF
v_call: TRBV6-6
d_call: .

cdr3_aa: CASSHGLAGLGEQYF
v_call: TRBV7-3
d_call: TRBD2

cdr3_aa: CASNRDREGYSNQPQHF
v_call: TRBV19
d_call: TRBD1

cdr3_aa: CASSLRGTSFLDTIYF
v_call: TRBV28
d_call: .

cdr3_aa: CATSRGDGEKLFF
v_call: TRBV5-1
d_call: .

cdr3_aa: CASSPDRGGRQETQYF
v_call: TRBV28
d_call: TRBD1

cdr3_aa: CASSLTGGHYEQYF
v_call: TRBV5-8
d_call: TRBD1

cdr3_aa: CASSQNRGLDTEAFF
v_call: TRBV4-1
d_call: TRBD1

cdr3_aa: CASSLAGGAGYEQYF
v_call: TRBV7-2
d_call: .

cdr3_aa: CASSEWGGPGELFF
v_call: TRBV2
d_call: .

cdr3_aa: CASSDSDSGYIQYF
v_call: TRBV10-1
d_call: .

cdr3_aa: CASSSDGRGDNTIYF
v_call: TRBV5-4
d_call: .

cdr3_aa: CASSTGPGYTF
v_call: TRBV28
d_call: .

cdr3_aa: CASSLVASGINEQFF
v_call: TRBV7-2
d_call: TRBD2

cdr3_aa: CASSRGPDRVVAFF
v_call: TRBV28
d_call: TRBD1

cdr3_aa: CASQGGEAFF
v_call: TRBV4-3
d_call: .

cdr3_aa: CASSFTQAKLFF
v_call: TRBV28
d_call: .

cdr3_aa: CAAVGGRLTAF
v_call: TRBV20-1
d_call: .

cdr3_aa: CASSYDPGQGGNEQFF
v_call: TRBV6-5
d_call: TRBD1

cdr3_aa: CASRSGPMNTEAFF
v_call: TRBV5-8
d_call: .

cdr3_aa: CASSRVQFVRDRGGLNTEAFF
v_call: TRBV4-1
d_call: TRBD1

cdr3_aa: CASSKTGASGNTIYF
v_call: TRBV27
d_call: .

cdr3_aa: CASSQGTYDNYGYTF
v_call: TRBV4-1
d_call: .

cdr3_aa: CASSLRTGHNYGYTF
v_call: TRBV11-2
d_call: TRBD1

cdr3_aa: CASSLFARGYSNQPQHF
v_call: TRBV7-8
d_call: .

cdr3_aa: CASSLGAGRAFF
v_call: TRBV7-9
d_call: .

cdr3_aa: CASSLFVYPQGDTGELFF
v_call: TRBV28
d_call: TRBD1

cdr3_aa: CASSAGTSGGNEQFF
v_call: TRBV5-1
d_call: TRBD2

cdr3_aa: CASSSPDRGSSDSGNTIYF
v_call: TRBV13
d_call: TRBD1

cdr3_aa: CASSQDRGKTEAFF
v_call: TRBV4-3
d_call: .

cdr3_aa: CASSYVDGVYEQYF
v_call: TRBV6-5
d_call: .

cdr3_aa: CASSFGTGATNEKLFF
v_call: TRBV27
d_call: TRBD1

cdr3_aa: CASSIDRARSEAFF
v_call: TRBV6-6
d_call: TRBD1

cdr3_aa: CASFVAGGPETQYF
v_call: TRBV5-1
d_call: TRBD2

cdr3_aa: CASSFRGGGEKLFF
v_call: TRBV7-2
d_call: .

cdr3_aa: CASSEAGTGKAFF
v_call: TRBV6-1
d_call: TRBD1

cdr3_aa: CASSLLDRVYGYTF
v_call: TRBV7-9
d_call: TRBD1

cdr3_aa: CASSQISGKTNYGYTF
v_call: TRBV28
d_call: .

cdr3_aa: CASGGLAGTEQFF
v_call: TRBV28
d_call: TRBD2

cdr3_aa: CAITTGAGNSPLHF
v_call: TRBV10-3
d_call: TRBD1